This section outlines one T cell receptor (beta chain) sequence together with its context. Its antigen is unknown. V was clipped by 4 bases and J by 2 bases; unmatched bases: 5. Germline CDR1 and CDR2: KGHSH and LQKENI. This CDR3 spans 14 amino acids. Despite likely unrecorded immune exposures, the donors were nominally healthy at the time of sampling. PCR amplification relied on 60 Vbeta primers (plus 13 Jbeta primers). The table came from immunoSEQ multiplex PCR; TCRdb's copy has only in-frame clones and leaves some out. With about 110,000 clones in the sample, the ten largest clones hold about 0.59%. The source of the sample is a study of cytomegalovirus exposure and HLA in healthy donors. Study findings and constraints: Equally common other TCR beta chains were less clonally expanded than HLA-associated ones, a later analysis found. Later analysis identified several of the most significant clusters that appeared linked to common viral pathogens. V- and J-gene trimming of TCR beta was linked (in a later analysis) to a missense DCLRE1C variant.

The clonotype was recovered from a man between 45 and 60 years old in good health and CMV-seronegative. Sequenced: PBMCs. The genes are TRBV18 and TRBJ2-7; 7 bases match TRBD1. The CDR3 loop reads CASSHVTGTYEQYF. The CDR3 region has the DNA TGTGCCAGCTCACACGTGACAGGGACCTACGAGCAGTACTTC.